Listed below are T cell receptor beta chains from one sample, sequenced in a study of blood T cell repertoires in COVID-19. Sequenced by immunoSEQ multiplex PCR; TCRdb stores in-frame clones only, minus some. The table lists around 280,000 clones, 88% of them singletons. Sequenced material: peripheral blood. All receptors derive from a woman aged 25-40 years with COVID-19, enrolled during active disease. The conserved cysteine and the conserved F or W are not part of the CDR3 here.

v_call: TRBV28
cdr3_length: 10
cdr3_aa: ATHGGTGTQY

v_call: TRBV7-9
cdr3_length: 12
cdr3_aa: ASSFGTGVEKLF

v_call: TRBV30
cdr3_length: 11
cdr3_aa: AWRSGRAYEQY

v_call: TRBV19
cdr3_length: 13
cdr3_aa: ASSSTTASYTEAF

v_call: TRBV29-1
cdr3_length: 11
cdr3_aa: SVEDRGNYGYT

v_call: TRBV4-1
cdr3_length: 11
cdr3_aa: ASSRKAGTEAF

v_call: TRBV5-6
cdr3_length: 11
cdr3_aa: ASSLPTGGGYT

v_call: TRBV12-3/TRBV12-4
cdr3_length: 11
cdr3_aa: ASTSGEFEKLF

v_call: TRBV28
cdr3_length: 13
cdr3_aa: ASSPGTSPHNEQF

v_call: TRBV5-4
cdr3_length: 12
cdr3_aa: ASSPGTAFSPLH

v_call: TRBV6-6
cdr3_length: 12
cdr3_aa: ASKTGGVRETQY

v_call: TRBV7-9
cdr3_length: 13
cdr3_aa: ASSLVAGIPYEQY

v_call: TRBV7-7
cdr3_length: 13
cdr3_aa: ASSLDGRLYPEQF

v_call: TRBV5-1
cdr3_length: 13
cdr3_aa: ASSSLAGVGNEQF

v_call: TRBV2
cdr3_length: 14
cdr3_aa: ASSESGGGLGAEAF

v_call: TRBV27
cdr3_length: 12
cdr3_aa: ASSLLDSRNIQY

v_call: TRBV7-2
cdr3_length: 11
cdr3_aa: ASSFLREETQY

v_call: TRBV30
cdr3_length: 12
cdr3_aa: AWSRGSQTGELF

v_call: TRBV5-6
cdr3_length: 14
cdr3_aa: ASSFTTGFSGNTIY

v_call: TRBV5-6
cdr3_length: 13
cdr3_aa: ASSLGAGAHYEQY

v_call: TRBV2
cdr3_length: 13
cdr3_aa: ASSGGTSVSYEQY

v_call: TRBV11-1
cdr3_length: 15
cdr3_aa: ASSLAGTSGRYNEQF

v_call: TRBV30
cdr3_length: 9
cdr3_aa: AWGTVDTRD

v_call: TRBV28
cdr3_length: 11
cdr3_aa: ASSPTRIETQY

v_call: TRBV9
cdr3_length: 14
cdr3_aa: ASSSYTGTGGNTIY

v_call: TRBV5-1
cdr3_length: 13
cdr3_aa: ASTPRAGVNTEAF

v_call: TRBV5-8
cdr3_length: 13
cdr3_aa: ASSPSGRTYNEQF

v_call: TRBV30
cdr3_length: 11
cdr3_aa: AWSARGDTEAF

v_call: TRBV6-5
cdr3_length: 13
cdr3_aa: ASRKQGAISYEQY

v_call: TRBV6-5
cdr3_length: 11
cdr3_aa: ASSYWRGEKLF

v_call: TRBV4-1
cdr3_length: 13
cdr3_aa: ASSQDVASGNTIY

v_call: TRBV28
cdr3_length: 14
cdr3_aa: ASSLGQGGLVGEQF

v_call: TRBV2
cdr3_length: 13
cdr3_aa: ASSERGGSLGPQH

v_call: TRBV2
cdr3_length: 10
cdr3_aa: ASRSVNYGYT

v_call: TRBV4-2
cdr3_length: 15
cdr3_aa: ASSPGRTQLESNEQF

v_call: TRBV6-5
cdr3_length: 12
cdr3_aa: ATRQGEGTGELF

v_call: TRBV21-1
cdr3_length: 14
cdr3_aa: ASSKDSGRGGNEQF

v_call: TRBV18
cdr3_length: 14
cdr3_aa: ASSPPTGTGAYEQY

v_call: TRBV10-2
cdr3_length: 17
cdr3_aa: ASSEVGTGVFSSYNEQF

v_call: TRBV6-2/TRBV6-3
cdr3_length: 13
cdr3_aa: ASSYFGDSAYEQY

v_call: TRBV4-1
cdr3_length: 15
cdr3_aa: ASSQDPGREGPETQY

v_call: TRBV18
cdr3_length: 13
cdr3_aa: ASSPDRVGGQPQH

v_call: TRBV29-1
cdr3_length: 13
cdr3_aa: SVGGGQGISYEQY

v_call: TRBV19
cdr3_length: 14
cdr3_aa: ASSQGQWNSNQPQH

v_call: TRBV28
cdr3_length: 12
cdr3_aa: ASSFRLGHQPQH

v_call: TRBV24-1
cdr3_length: 14
cdr3_aa: ATSDLPRSSGNTIY

v_call: TRBV5-4
cdr3_length: 16
cdr3_aa: ASSLGRGLSSGANVLT

v_call: TRBV6-5
cdr3_length: 11
cdr3_aa: ASRGTRVYEQY

v_call: TRBV7-8
cdr3_length: 14
cdr3_aa: ASSLVGVEGNQPQH

v_call: TRBV11-2
cdr3_length: 11
cdr3_aa: ASSPRGRLEQY

v_call: TRBV28
cdr3_length: 12
cdr3_aa: ASSLTSPQETQY

v_call: TRBV7-9
cdr3_length: 14
cdr3_aa: ASSLGLAGDTDEQF

v_call: TRBV3-1/TRBV3-2
cdr3_length: 11
cdr3_aa: ASSQRQNTEAF

v_call: TRBV5-1
cdr3_length: 14
cdr3_aa: ASSLRGAGGGGQAF

v_call: TRBV25-1
cdr3_length: 13
cdr3_aa: ASSPRDILQETQY

v_call: TRBV6-2/TRBV6-3
cdr3_length: 14
cdr3_aa: ASSYSKGLVTGELF

v_call: TRBV6-5
cdr3_length: 13
cdr3_aa: ATHRTSGFSYEQY

v_call: TRBV6-5
cdr3_length: 9
cdr3_aa: ASSHTDTQY

v_call: TRBV9
cdr3_length: 13
cdr3_aa: ASSVAPTSVYEQY